This T cell receptor beta chain was observed in a study of blood T cell repertoires in COVID-19 (dated by TCRdb to the early 2020s). For the study in its entirety: Collaborator samples came from the United States, Italy and Spain and covered acute and convalescent phases of COVID-19. The material from the prospective study consisted of cDNA or gDNA derived from T cells, B-cell-depleted T cells, or PBMCs. Deeply sampled blood TCRbeta repertoires from subjects exposed to, actively infected with, or recovered from COVID-19 were included in the dataset. The repertoires were made available in a free public database intended to serve as a resource for research on the immune response to SARS-CoV-2. Samples came from the ongoing ImmuneRACE study (first 160 participants) plus 1,254 subjects from 6 global collaborators. The sample metadata nearly always contained a de-identified subject ID, COVID-19 status, age in years and sex. Where available, HLA class I and class II types were obtained from metadata supplied by the sample provider rather than from assay-based typing.

A note on this clone: This clone's antigen is unknown. No clone much larger than this one lies a single base away; base qualities are absent.

The immunoSEQ Assay, a bias-controlled multiplex PCR, was used to amplify TCRbeta CDR3 regions from genomic DNA. The study's processing was this. The number of nucleated cells in each sample was estimated from the amplification of reference gene primers within the assay. To quantify the absolute abundance of each unique TCRbeta CDR3 rearrangement, sequence reads were collapsed and filtered. For each sample, productive Simpson clonality was calculated as the square root of Simpson's diversity index over productive rearrangements. The immuneACCESS repertoire file appears here via TCRdb, limited to in-frame rearrangements. These files lack a portion of the clones; in checked studies, under half of the deficit traces to unresolved V genes, and the cause of the others is not known. The V and J calls and clone size were taken over from that table, and D and trimming were inferred from the DNA. The sample has fewer than 200,000 clones on record, 80% to 90% of them singletons. Roughly 10% of the sample belongs to the ten largest clones.

What the work shows at the level of the full study, not this receptor alone: Clinical and demographic metadata were provided uncurated, with the amount varying by source and participant.

Measured from the cysteine to the phenylalanine, the CDR3 is 14 residues long. The CDR3 DNA has 42 bases and is translated from base 1. V is clipped by 5 bases and J by 9 bases, and the sequence between their germline boundaries is 14 bases long. CDR1 SGHAT and CDR2 FQNNGV are derived from the germline V gene. Participants in the prospective study were aged roughly 18 to 100 years, lived in some 24 United States geographic areas, and enrolled through a virtual design. In the prospective study, participants were assigned to cohorts based on the clinical history participants reported in a screening survey and a study questionnaire. For ImmuneRACE Cohort 3, a participant was defined as recovered based on two consecutive negative NP/OP PCR tests, clearance by a healthcare professional, or resolution of symptoms. Mobile phlebotomists in the prospective study collected whole blood, serum and a nasopharyngeal or oropharyngeal swab from every participant. Additional blood draws and questionnaires over an approximately 2-month period could optionally be provided by prospective study participants. Blood samples from the prospective study were shipped frozen or at room temperature prior to DNA extraction.

The chain is encoded by TRBV11-2 joined to TRBJ1-6; the D gene remains uncertain. This receptor was identified in a young woman who had recovered from COVID-19. Sequenced input: PBMCs or T cells enriched from blood (not recorded which). The CDR3 amino acid sequence is: CASSPRVSGSPLHF. In nucleotides, the sequence is TGTGCCAGCAGCCCGAGAGTCAGCGGTTCACCCCTCCACTTT.